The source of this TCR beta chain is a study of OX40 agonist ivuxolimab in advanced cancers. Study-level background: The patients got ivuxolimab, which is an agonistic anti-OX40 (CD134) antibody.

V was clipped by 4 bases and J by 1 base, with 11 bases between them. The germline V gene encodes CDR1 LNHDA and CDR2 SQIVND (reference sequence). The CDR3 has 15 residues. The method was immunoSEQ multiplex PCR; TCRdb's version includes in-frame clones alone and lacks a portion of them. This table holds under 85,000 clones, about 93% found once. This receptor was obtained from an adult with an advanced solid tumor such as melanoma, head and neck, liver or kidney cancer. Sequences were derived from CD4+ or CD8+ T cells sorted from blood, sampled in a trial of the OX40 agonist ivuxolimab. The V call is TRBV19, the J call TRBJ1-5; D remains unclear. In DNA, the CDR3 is TGTGCCAGTAGTACCCGACCAGTGAGCAATCAGCCCCAGCATTTT. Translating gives CASSTRPVSNQPQHF. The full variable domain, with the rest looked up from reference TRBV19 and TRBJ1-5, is DGGITQSPKYLFRKEGQNVTLSCEQNLNHDAMYWYRQDPGQGLRLIYYSQIVNDFQKGDIAEGYSVSREKKESFPLTVTSAQKNPTAFYLCASSTRPVSNQPQHFGDGTRLSIL.